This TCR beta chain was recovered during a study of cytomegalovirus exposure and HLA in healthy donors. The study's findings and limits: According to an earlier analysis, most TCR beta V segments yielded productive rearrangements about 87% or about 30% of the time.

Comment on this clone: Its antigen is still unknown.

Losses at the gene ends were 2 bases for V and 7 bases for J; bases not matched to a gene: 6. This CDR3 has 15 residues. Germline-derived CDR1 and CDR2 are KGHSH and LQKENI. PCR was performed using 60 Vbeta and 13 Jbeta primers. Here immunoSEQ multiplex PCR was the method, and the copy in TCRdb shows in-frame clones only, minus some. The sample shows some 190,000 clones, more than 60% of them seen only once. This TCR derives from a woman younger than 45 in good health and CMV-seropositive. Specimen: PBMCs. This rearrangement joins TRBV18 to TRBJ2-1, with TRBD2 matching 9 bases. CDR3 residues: CASSPRLAGHNEQFF. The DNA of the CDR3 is TGTGCCAGCTCACCAAGGCTAGCGGGACATAATGAGCAGTTCTTC.